Presented here are 27 T cell receptor beta chains from one specimen sequenced in a study of blood T cell repertoires in COVID-19. Some clones are missing from TCRdb's copy, which holds only in-frame ones; the method was immunoSEQ multiplex PCR. The profile shows some 300,000 clones, about nine tenths of them singletons. Specimen: PBMCs or T cells enriched from blood (not recorded which). These receptors were collected from a woman between 45 and 65 years old who had been exposed to COVID-19.

This clone is a singleton in its sample. The gene calls are TRBV20-1 and TRBJ1-5; D possibly corresponds to TRBD1 (6 bases). V lost 3 bases and J 7 bases, leaving 13 bases between the germline ends. From germline, CDR1 is DFQATT and CDR2 SNEGSKA (reference sequence). The CDR3 covers 13 residues. In nucleotides, the CDR3 is TGCAGTGCTAGTACAGGGACATGGCAGCCCCAGCATTTT. Translating gives CSASTGTWQPQHF.

J is TRBJ2-7 and V is TRBV4-2; TRBD2 agrees at 7 bases. Losses at the gene ends were 2 bases for V and 0 bases for J; bases not matched to a gene: 13. Germline assignment: CDR1 LGHNA and CDR2 YNFKEQ. CDR3 length: 18 residues. The CDR3 sequence is CASSQPRGVGGSSYEQYF. The CDR3 nucleotides read TGTGCCAGCAGCCAACCCAGAGGGGTGGGCGGGAGCTCCTACGAGCAGTACTTC.

As to this clone: Other DNA sequences of this sample code for an identical CDR3. This chain links TRBV5-1 with TRBJ1-3; a possible D gene is TRBD1 (6 bases). V dropped 4 bases and J dropped 0 bases, with 11 bases sitting between them. In germline, CDR1 is SGHRS, CDR2 YFSETQ. CDR3 size: 15 residues. CDR3 nucleotide sequence: TGCGCCAGCAGCCTTGACAGGAGCTCTGGAAACACCATATATTTT. Translating gives CASSLDRSSGNTIYF.

This chain joins TRBV30 and TRBJ1-1; the D is unclear. Germline V lookup: CDR1 GTSNPN, CDR2 SVGIG (reference sequence). The CDR3 totals 15 residues. The ends were cut back, 1 base at V and 4 bases at J, with 16 bases in the middle. The CDR3 loop reads CAWSALFLWSTEAFF. CDR3 in DNA: TGTGCCTGGAGTGCCCTTTTTTTATGGAGCACTGAAGCTTTCTTT.

In this sample, this clone turned up once. The chain links TRBV10-2 to TRBJ2-5; 8 bases align to TRBD2. J was trimmed by 5 bases and V by 8 bases; bases with no gene match: 7. CDR3 length: 13 amino acids. In germline, CDR1 is WSHSY, CDR2 SAAADI. The CDR3 protein is CASVERGRETQYF. Written as DNA, the CDR3 is TGCGCCAGCGTGGAGCGGGGGCGGGAGACCCAGTACTTC.

The chain uses TRBV6-2 or TRBV6-3 and TRBJ1-6; the D is unclear. Per the germline V gene, CDR1 is MNHEY and CDR2 is SVGEGT. The ends were cut back, 4 bases at V and 7 bases at J, with 17 bases in the middle. This CDR3 contains 16 residues. This CDR3 is CASSSPLQTRNSPLHF. The CDR3 DNA sequence: TGTGCCAGCAGTTCCCCGCTGCAGACTAGAAATTCACCCCTCCACTTT.

This clone has a handful of counts. The genes are TRBV7-8 and TRBJ1-2; tentatively, D is TRBD1 (5 bases). The V end was cut by 5 bases, the J end by 2 bases, with 12 bases between. The CDR3 covers 14 residues. Germline assignment: CDR1 SGHVS and CDR2 FQNEAQ. The CDR3 here is CASSLGAGNYGYTF. The CDR3 region has the DNA TGTGCCAGCAGCCTAGGCGCAGGGAACTATGGCTACACCTTC.

The table lists this clone with a few counts. The chain is built from TRBV5-5 and TRBJ2-3; 7 positions agree with TRBD2. Germline lookup yields CDR1 SGHKS and CDR2 YYEKEE (reference sequence). This CDR3 is built from 18 residues. The V gene end was trimmed by 3 bases and the J gene end by 2 bases; junction bases not matched to a gene: 15. CDR3 loop: CASSWVTSGTTYTDTQYF. CDR3 sequence (DNA): TGTGCCAGCAGCTGGGTAACCAGCGGGACCACTTACACAGATACGCAGTATTTT.

This clone showed up just once. The chain carries TRBV3-1 (or the pseudogene TRBV3-2) and TRBJ2-1, with a possible D match to TRBD1 (6 bases). Between the trimmed V and J ends, which lost 4 bases and 0 bases, there was a span of 10 bases. In germline, CDR1 is LGHDT, CDR2 YNNKEL (reference sequence). The CDR3 loop spans 15 amino acids. CDR3 sequence: CASSRDTSSYNEQFF. The CDR3 DNA reads TGTGCCAGCAGCCGGGACACGAGCTCCTACAATGAGCAGTTCTTC.

CDR3 residues: CSVIRETQYF. CDR3 nucleotides: TGCAGCGTGATACGGGAGACCCAGTACTTC. V gene TRBV29-1 combines with J gene TRBJ2-5, with no clear D. V lost 6 bases and J lost 5, with 7 bases in between. The CDR3 extends over 10 amino acids. CDR1 and CDR2 (germline): SQVTM, ANQGSEA.

V gene TRBV7-2 combines with J gene TRBJ2-6, with 9 positions matching TRBD2. The germline V gene has CDR1 SGHTA and CDR2 FQGNSA. This CDR3 comprises 15 residues. CDR3 sequence: CAVAGGGSGANVLTF. The DNA for the CDR3 is TGTGCTGTGGCGGGAGGGGGTTCTGGGGCCAACGTCCTGACTTTC.

The chain links TRBV4-1 to TRBJ1-2, with D perhaps TRBD1 (6 bases). The CDR3 extends over 17 amino acids. Germline V gene lookup returns CDR1 MGHRA and CDR2 YSYEKL. V gave up 0 bases and J gave up 2 bases, with 16 bases separating them. The CDR3 coding sequence is TGCGCCAGCAGCCAAGATAAGGCAGGGCAGGGGAACTATGGCTACACCTTC. It specifies CASSQDKAGQGNYGYTF.

This clone has just a few counts. V gene TRBV19 combines with J gene TRBJ2-1; 8 bases are a match to TRBD2. Germline V gene sequence: CDR1 LNHDA, CDR2 SQIVND (reference sequence). V lost 5 bases and J lost 9; bases outside the gene matches: 6. This CDR3 has 13 residues. CDR3 nucleotide sequence: TGTGCCAGTAGTTCGTCCGGGGGGGTTGAGCAGTTCTTC. Amino acid sequence: CASSSSGGVEQFF.

This chain joins TRBV28 and TRBJ2-5, with a weak D call TRBD2 (5 bases). CDR3 length equals 12 residues. Between the trimmed V and J ends, which lost 2 bases and 9 bases, there was a span of 10 bases. CDR1 and CDR2 from the germline V gene are MDHEN and SYDVKM. This chain's CDR3 is CASSLGSVPQYF. CDR3 nucleotides: TGTGCCAGCAGTTTAGGGAGCGTACCCCAGTACTTC.

The chain employs TRBV19 and TRBJ2-6; 8 bases match TRBD1. Germline CDR1 LNHDA, CDR2 SQIVND (reference sequence). CDR3 length: 22 residues. V gave up 7 bases and J gave up 2 bases; unmatched junction bases: 25. CDR3 amino acids: CASNPRSYKPGAGGPGANVLTF. The CDR3 nucleotides are TGTGCCAGTAATCCCCGATCCTATAAGCCGGGCGCAGGGGGCCCTGGGGCCAACGTCCTGACTTTC.

In the case of this clone: One junction end disagrees with the germline gene, perhaps due to a read error. V is TRBV7-7 and J is TRBJ2-2; tentatively, D is TRBD2 (6 bases). The CDR3 is made up of 15 amino acids. Germline lookup yields CDR1 SSHAT and CDR2 FNYEAQ (reference sequence). CDR3: CASSLVGGATGELFF. The CDR3 DNA reads as TGTGCTAGCAGCTTGGTGGGGGGAGCCACCGGGGAGCTGTTTTTT.

V and J are TRBV7-6 and TRBJ2-5, with 12 bases matching TRBD2. CDR3 size: 16 residues. Germline V gene data show CDR1 as SGHVS and CDR2 as FNYEAQ. Germline trimming cut 3 bases from V and 1 base from J; bases unmatched to any gene: 3. CDR3 residues: CASSFGLAGTQETQYF. CDR3 nucleotide sequence: TGTGCCAGCAGCTTCGGACTAGCGGGAACCCAAGAGACCCAGTACTTC. Full variable domain (remainder filled in from reference TRBV7-6 and TRBJ2-5): GAGVSQSPRYKVTKRGQDVALRCDPISGHVSLYWYRQALGQGPEFLTYFNYEAQQDKSGLPNDRFSAERPEGSISTLTIQRTEQRDSAMYRCASSFGLAGTQETQYFGPGTRLLVL.

The V and J genes are TRBV19 and TRBJ2-2; 11 bases agree with TRBD1. V shed 8 bases and J 4 bases; nucleotides not matched to a gene: 12. The CDR3 sequence is 17 residues long. CDR1 and CDR2 (germline): LNHDA, SQIVND (reference sequence). CDR3 bases: TGTGCCAGTCAAACAAAAGCCGGGACAGGGGGCACCGGGGAGCTGTTTTTT. Residues: CASQTKAGTGGTGELFF.

The gene calls are TRBV28 and TRBJ2-7; weak D call: TRBD1 (5 bases). The V gene's germline CDR1 is MDHEN and CDR2 SYDVKM. CDR3 length: 13 residues. The germline V and J ends were trimmed by 7 bases and 2 bases, with 12 bases remaining between them. DNA for the CDR3: TGTGCCAGCATCGGGCAGGGAACCTACGAGCAGTACTTC. This translates into CASIGQGTYEQYF.

The CDR3 region is CASSQGGASTDTQYF. CDR3 coding DNA: TGTGCCAGCAGCCAAGGCGGGGCTAGCACAGATACGCAGTATTTT. The rearrangement uses TRBV4-2 and TRBJ2-3; maybe TRBD2 (6 bases). Trimming left V 1 base short and J 0 bases short, with 8 bases between. The CDR3 spans 15 residues. Germline V CDR1 and CDR2: LGHNA, YNFKEQ.

For the CDR3, the DNA is TGTGCCAGCAGCTTACTTGGCCGGACTAGCGCCTACAATGAGCAGTTCTTC. This gives the protein CASSLLGRTSAYNEQFF. The rearrangement links TRBV7-9 to TRBJ2-1; TRBD2 aligns across 9 bases. CDR1 is SEHNR, CDR2 FQNEAQ, per germline (reference sequence). The CDR3 spans 17 residues. The trim removed 2 bases at V and 2 bases at J, leaving 7 bases unmatched. Drawing the rest from reference TRBV7-9 and TRBJ2-1, the complete variable domain is DTGVSQNPRHKITKRGQNVTFRCDPISEHNRLYWYRQTLGQGPEFLTYFQNEAQLEKSRLLSDRFSAERPKGSFSTLEIQRTEQGDSAMYLCASSLLGRTSAYNEQFFGPGTRLTVL.

The chain's CDR3 is CASSFSGAGNTIYF. Here the CDR3 DNA reads TGTGCCAGCAGTTTCTCGGGGGCTGGAAACACCATATATTTT. The chain links TRBV28 to TRBJ1-3; a possible D gene is TRBD1 (5 bases). V lost 3 bases and J 2 bases, leaving 8 bases between the germline ends. CDR3 length: 14 amino acids. CDR1 is MDHEN, CDR2 SYDVKM, per germline.

The rearrangement links TRBV7-9 to TRBJ1-6; 8 bases align to TRBD1. Germline trimming cut 2 bases from V and 0 bases from J; bases unmatched to any gene: 6. Germline values: CDR1 SEHNR, CDR2 FQNEAQ (reference sequence). The CDR3 loop spans 18 amino acids. The CDR3 sequence: CASSLLGGQGSYNSPLHF. The CDR3 bases are TGTGCCAGCAGCTTATTGGGTGGACAGGGCTCCTATAATTCACCCCTCCACTTT. Based on the CDR3 plus reference TRBV7-9 and TRBJ1-6, the full variable domain is DTGVSQNPRHKITKRGQNVTFRCDPISEHNRLYWYRQTLGQGPEFLTYFQNEAQLEKSRLLSDRFSAERPKGSFSTLEIQRTEQGDSAMYLCASSLLGGQGSYNSPLHFGNGTRLTVT.

The chain is built from TRBV7-8 and TRBJ1-4, with 7 bases lining up with TRBD1. This CDR3 contains 13 residues. Germline CDR1 reads SGHVS; CDR2 reads FQNEAQ. J gave up 6 bases and V 6 bases, and 4 bases lay outside the gene matches. CDR3 loop: CASSVTGDEKLFF. The CDR3 DNA is TGTGCCAGCAGTGTAACAGGGGATGAAAAACTGTTTTTT.

The chain joins TRBV4-1 to TRBJ1-4, with D uncertain. Per the germline V gene, CDR1 is MGHRA and CDR2 is YSYEKL. V was clipped by 0 bases and J by 5 bases, with 13 bases between them. This CDR3 has 16 amino acids. The CDR3 DNA follows: TGCGCCAGCAGCCAAGAACCACCCCCACGGAATGAAAAACTGTTTTTT. This encodes CASSQEPPPRNEKLFF.

This sequence joins TRBV7-2 and TRBJ2-1, with D maybe TRBD1 (5 bases). The V gene lost 7 bases and the J gene lost 1 base, with 11 bases spanning the gap. Germline CDR1 SGHTA, CDR2 FQGNSA. The CDR3 sequence is 14 residues long. CDR3: CASKPTGSYNEQFF. CDR3 in DNA: TGTGCCAGCAAACCTACAGGTTCCTACAATGAGCAGTTCTTC.

This sequence joins TRBV9 and TRBJ1-6; 8 bases fit TRBD1. Trimming took 4 bases from V and 0 from J; bases not matched to a gene: 6. Looked up from germline, CDR1 is SGDLS and CDR2 is YYNGEE. The CDR3 loop spans 17 amino acids. The CDR3 is CASSSLTGGSYNSPLHF. The DNA for the CDR3 is TGTGCCAGCAGCTCGCTTACAGGGGGCTCCTATAATTCACCCCTCCACTTT.